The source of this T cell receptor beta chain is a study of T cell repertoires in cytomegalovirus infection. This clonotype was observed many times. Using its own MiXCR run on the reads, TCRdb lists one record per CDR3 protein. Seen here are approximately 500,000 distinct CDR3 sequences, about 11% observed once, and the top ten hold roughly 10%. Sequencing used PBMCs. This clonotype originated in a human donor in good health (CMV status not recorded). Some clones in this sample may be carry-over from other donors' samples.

CDR3 in amino acids: CASSEGQTNQPQHF. CDR3 bases: TGTGCCAGCAGTGAAGGACAGACAAATCAGCCCCAGCATTTT. The V gene is TRBV6-1, the J gene TRBJ1-5; D perhaps matches TRBD1 (5 bases). CDR3 length: 14 residues. V was cut by 1 base and J by 4 bases, with 8 bases left in between. From germline, CDR1 is MNHNS and CDR2 SASEGT.